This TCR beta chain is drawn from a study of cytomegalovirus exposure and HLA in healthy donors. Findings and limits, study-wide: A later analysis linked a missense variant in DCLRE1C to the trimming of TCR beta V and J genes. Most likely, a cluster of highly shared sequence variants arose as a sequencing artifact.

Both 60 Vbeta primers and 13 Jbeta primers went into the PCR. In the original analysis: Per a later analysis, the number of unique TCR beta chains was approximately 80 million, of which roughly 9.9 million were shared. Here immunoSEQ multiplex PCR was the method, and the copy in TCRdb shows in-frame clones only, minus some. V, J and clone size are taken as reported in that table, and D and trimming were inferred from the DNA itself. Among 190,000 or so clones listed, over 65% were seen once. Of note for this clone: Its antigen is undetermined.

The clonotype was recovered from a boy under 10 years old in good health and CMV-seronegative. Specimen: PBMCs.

The CDR3 sequence is CAWMRRSGNTIYF. In nucleotides, the CDR3 is TGTGCCTGGATGCGGAGGTCTGGAAACACCATATATTTT. The chain carries TRBV30 and TRBJ1-3; D remains ambiguous. Looked up from germline, CDR1 is GTSNPN and CDR2 is SVGIG (reference sequence). The CDR3 runs 13 residues. Trimming shortened V by 4 bases and J by 1 base, and 8 bases separated the two germline ends.